This T cell receptor beta chain is drawn from a study of T cell repertoires in cytomegalovirus infection. The overall study: Public TCR beta signatures marked donors with CMV infection and the matching HLA.

TCRdb passed the reads through MiXCR, listing each CDR3 protein once. The sample lists about 490,000 distinct CDR3 sequences, approximately 16% occurring once. Study observations and caveats: Identification of carriers of CMV plus the relevant HLA was achieved through cumulative public TCR beta family frequency. HLA-C-restricted CMV-specific TCR beta clonotypes were dominant in the ex vivo response.

On this clonotype itself: Its antigen is still unknown.

The sequenced sample consisted of CD8+ T cells from PBMCs. The receptor was isolated from a human donor in good health (CMV status not recorded). Some clones in this sample may be carry-over from other donors' samples.

The CDR3 coding sequence is TGTGCCAGCAGCTTTACGCCGGACAGGGAGAATGAGCAGTTCTTC. This codes for CASSFTPDRENEQFF. V is TRBV9 and J is TRBJ2-1; 8 nucleotides agree with TRBD1. Trimming took 4 bases from V and 7 from J; bases not matched to a gene: 10. The CDR3 is made up of 15 amino acids. Looked up from germline, CDR1 is SGDLS and CDR2 is YYNGEE.